This T cell receptor beta chain was profiled in a study of CD8+ T cells in alopecia areata. Trimming took off 3 bases at V and 3 bases at J, with 16 bases between the two ends. The CDR3 sequence is 15 residues long. Germline values: CDR1 SGHRS, CDR2 YFSETQ. Once RNA had been extracted, it was reverse transcribed into cDNA to act as the sequencing template. Some clones are missing from TCRdb's copy, which holds only in-frame ones; the method was immunoSEQ multiplex PCR. The sample carries over 200,000 clones, about three fifths recorded once. The sequence derives from a human donor with alopecia areata. The rearrangement uses TRBV5-1 and TRBJ2-7; possible D gene TRBD1, 6 bases. Specimen: CD4+ T cells sorted from blood, collected at week 0. This CDR3 is CASSWAQGHNYEQYF. The CDR3 DNA reads TGCGCCAGCAGCTGGGCCCAGGGGCATAACTACGAGCAGTACTTC.